This is a list of T cell receptor beta chains from one sample in a study of T-cell memory formation after mild COVID-19. From the 5' RACE reads, TCRdb called clonotypes with MiXCR, one entry per CDR3 protein. Of under 650,000 distinct CDR3 sequences in the sample, approximately 19% were seen once. Source material: PBMCs or a T cell subset sorted from them (not recorded which). The source of these receptors is an adult woman who had mild COVID-19 (a few samples of this study predate the infection). Cell type and time point are not known. Both conserved end residues are part of each CDR3. A D gene is named only where the DNA matches it firmly. Some rows have no size entry. The others give once, few or many, or a class for an expanded clone.

V gene: TRBV5-1; D gene: NA; J gene: TRBJ2-1; clone size: NA; CDR3 protein: CASSSFQGGVWNEQFF; CDR3 DNA: TGCGCCAGCAGCTCCTTTCAGGGTGGGGTCTGGAATGAGCAGTTCTTC
V gene: TRBV5-6; D gene: NA; J gene: TRBJ2-7; clone size: few; CDR3 protein: CASSTSGTGYEQYF; CDR3 DNA: TGTGCCAGCAGCACCTCCGGGACGGGGTACGAGCAGTACTTC
V gene: TRBV12-3/TRBV12-4; D gene: NA; J gene: TRBJ1-3; clone size: NA; CDR3 protein: CASSWGRASGNTIYF; CDR3 DNA: TGTGCCAGCAGTTGGGGCAGAGCTTCTGGAAACACCATATATTTT
V gene: TRBV7-2; D gene: TRBD2; J gene: TRBJ2-2; clone size: few; CDR3 protein: CASRVAGARGELFF; CDR3 DNA: TGTGCCAGCAGAGTAGCGGGAGCGCGCGGGGAGCTGTTTTTT
V gene: TRBV29-1; D gene: TRBD2; J gene: TRBJ2-5; clone size: NA; CDR3 protein: CSGTGGGSQYF; CDR3 DNA: TGCAGCGGGACGGGAGGGGGGTCCCAGTACTTC
V gene: TRBV29-1; D gene: TRBD1; J gene: TRBJ1-1; clone size: few; CDR3 protein: CSVVLGQGGRYTEAFF; CDR3 DNA: TGCAGCGTTGTCTTAGGACAGGGGGGACGGTACACTGAAGCTTTCTTT
V gene: TRBV30; D gene: NA; J gene: TRBJ1-1; clone size: few; CDR3 protein: CAWSPPYTEAFF; CDR3 DNA: TGTGCCTGGAGTCCCCCATACACTGAAGCTTTCTTT
V gene: TRBV2; D gene: NA; J gene: TRBJ2-7; clone size: many; CDR3 protein: CATRGGTYEQYF; CDR3 DNA: TGTGCCACCCGAGGAGGTACCTACGAGCAGTACTTC
V gene: TRBV7-3; D gene: TRBD1; J gene: TRBJ1-5; clone size: NA; CDR3 protein: CASSLLPGGQPQHF; CDR3 DNA: TGTGCCAGCAGCTTATTACCAGGGGGGCAGCCCCAGCATTTT
V gene: TRBV21-1; D gene: NA; J gene: TRBJ1-5; clone size: few; CDR3 protein: CASSKAHGADRAFSQPQHF; CDR3 DNA: TGTGCCAGCAGCAAAGCCCATGGAGCGGACAGGGCTTTCAGTCAGCCCCAGCATTTT
V gene: TRBV12-3/TRBV12-4; D gene: NA; J gene: TRBJ1-4; clone size: few; CDR3 protein: CASSPRLRGEGEKLFF; CDR3 DNA: TGTGCCAGCAGCCCCAGACTCAGGGGAGAAGGAGAAAAACTGTTTTTT
V gene: TRBV2; D gene: NA; J gene: TRBJ2-7; clone size: NA; CDR3 protein: CASKGTETYEQYF; CDR3 DNA: TGTGCCAGCAAAGGGACCGAGACCTACGAGCAGTACTTC
V gene: TRBV20-1; D gene: TRBD2; J gene: TRBJ2-7; clone size: NA; CDR3 protein: CSAPLLAGAYEQYF; CDR3 DNA: TGCAGTGCTCCCCTACTAGCGGGGGCCTACGAGCAGTACTTC
V gene: TRBV30; D gene: TRBD2; J gene: TRBJ2-1; clone size: NA; CDR3 protein: CAWSTGLAGYSEQFF; CDR3 DNA: TGTGCCTGGAGTACGGGACTAGCGGGATATAGTGAGCAGTTCTTC
V gene: TRBV20-1; D gene: NA; J gene: TRBJ1-3; clone size: few; CDR3 protein: CSARVGGRYSGNTIYF; CDR3 DNA: TGCAGTGCAAGGGTGGGGGGCAGATACTCTGGAAACACCATATATTTT